Below, 21 T cell receptor beta chains from the same sample are listed, as sequenced in a study of cytomegalovirus exposure and HLA in healthy donors listed by TCRdb under 2017. Receptor libraries were prepared by the immunoSEQ multiplex PCR assay. What TCRdb holds here is the immuneACCESS table cut down to in-frame rearrangements. Part of the clones is not present; checked against another copy, under half of the missing clones reflect an unresolved V gene, and the others are unexplained. Within this sample are about 120,000 clones, with roughly 90% of them counted one time only. The ten largest account for nearly 6.5% of the sample. Material: PBMCs. These receptors were taken from a woman between 18 and 29 years old in good health and CMV-seropositive.

The V gene is TRBV7-9, the J gene TRBJ2-7; TRBD1 matches at 8 bases. The germline gives CDR1 SEHNR, CDR2 FQNEAQ (reference sequence). This CDR3 has 14 residues. V lost 5 bases and J lost 5; bases outside the gene matches: 8. The CDR3 DNA follows: TGTGCCAGCAGCCCGCCGACAGGGGAGCACGAGCAGTACTTC. It encodes CASSPPTGEHEQYF.

This chain joins TRBV9 and TRBJ1-1; 8 bases are shared with TRBD1. V lost 2 bases, J lost 6 bases, and 9 bases stayed unmatched. In germline, CDR1 is SGDLS, CDR2 YYNGEE. This CDR3 is 15 amino acids long. This CDR3 reads CASSVAGGGWAEAFF. The CDR3 DNA reads as TGTGCCAGCAGCGTCGCAGGGGGCGGATGGGCTGAAGCTTTCTTT.

The chain carries TRBV2 and TRBJ1-3; D is possibly TRBD1 (6 bases). Trimming took 6 bases from V and 0 from J, leaving 12 bases between them. This CDR3 spans 15 amino acids. Germline values: CDR1 SNHLY, CDR2 FYNNEI. The CDR3 nucleotides are TGTGCCAGCAGACGACAGGAGCCCTCTGGAAACACCATATATTTT. It is translated as CASRRQEPSGNTIYF.

The V call is TRBV6-5, the J call TRBJ1-1; D is perhaps TRBD1 (5 bases). In germline, CDR1 is MNHEY, CDR2 SVGAGI. There are 15 residues in the CDR3. Trimming took off 0 bases at V and 5 bases at J, with 13 bases between the two ends. The CDR3 reads CASSYSRQGGTEAFF. The CDR3 region has the DNA TGTGCCAGCAGTTACTCGAGGCAGGGAGGAACTGAAGCTTTCTTT.

This rearrangement joins TRBV5-1 to TRBJ2-1; TRBD2 matches at 8 bases. The CDR3 sequence is 17 residues long. Per the germline V gene, CDR1 is SGHRS and CDR2 is YFSETQ. V trimming: 2 bases; J trimming: 0 bases; junction bases outside the gene matches: 7. CDR3 in DNA: TGCGCCAGCAGCTTCGGACTAGCCGAAAGCTCCTACAATGAGCAGTTCTTC. Translating it yields CASSFGLAESSYNEQFF.

The sample holds a few counts of this clone. The V call is TRBV2, the J call TRBJ2-7, with TRBD1 matching over 10 bases. Germline V gene sequence: CDR1 SNHLY, CDR2 FYNNEI. V lost 5 bases and J lost 3; bases outside the gene matches: 4. The CDR3 contains 14 residues. The CDR3 DNA sequence: TGTGCCAGCAGTCCCGGGACAGGGGACTACGAGCAGTACTTC. Translating gives CASSPGTGDYEQYF.

Comments on this clone: The sample holds other DNA sequences that translate to the same CDR3. The chain recombines TRBV9 with TRBJ2-7, with a weak D call TRBD1 (6 bases). The V gene's germline CDR1 is SGDLS and CDR2 YYNGEE. Trimming stripped 0 bases from V and 0 bases from J, with 10 bases between. CDR3 length: 15 residues. The CDR3 DNA reads as TGTGCCAGCAGCGTAGGAACAGGGATCTCCTACGAGCAGTACTTC. Its protein product is CASSVGTGISYEQYF. The entire variable domain, with the rest obtained from reference TRBV9 and TRBJ2-7, is as follows: DSGVTQTPKHLITATGQRVTLRCSPRSGDLSVYWYQQSLDQGLQFLIQYYNGEERAKGNILERFSAQQFPDLHSELNLSSLELGDSALYFCASSVGTGISYEQYFGPGTRLTVT.

The chain uses TRBV18 and TRBJ1-2; 12 bases agree with TRBD1. The CDR3 totals 16 residues. Losses at the gene ends were 1 base for V and 2 bases for J; bases not matched to a gene: 2. Germline loops: CDR1 KGHSH, CDR2 LQKENI. CDR3 DNA: TGTGCCAGCTCACCACTCGGGACAGGGGGCAACTATGGCTACACCTTC. Amino acids: CASSPLGTGGNYGYTF.

This clone came up once. The chain recombines TRBV6-5 with TRBJ1-4, with unresolved D. V lost 2 bases and J lost 7, with 8 bases in between. In germline, CDR1 is MNHEY, CDR2 SVGAGI. This CDR3 comprises 13 residues. The CDR3 nucleotides read TGTGCCAGCAGTTACGCTATTGGTGAAAAACTGTTTTTT. The encoded protein is CASSYAIGEKLFF.

The CDR3 DNA reads as TGTGCCAGCAGTCCTTGGACAGGGGGGGACGGTCAGCCCCAGCATTTT. Protein sequence: CASSPWTGGDGQPQHF. The chain couples TRBV27 to TRBJ1-5; TRBD1 aligns across 10 bases. V lost 5 bases to trimming and J lost 6 bases; unmatched junction nucleotides: 10. Germline V CDR1 and CDR2: MNHEY, SMNVEV (reference sequence). The CDR3 covers 16 residues.

V is TRBV15 and J is TRBJ1-5; unclear D gene. The CDR3 is 15 amino acids. In germline, CDR1 is LNHNV, CDR2 YYDKDF (reference sequence). The ends were cut back, 0 bases at V and 3 bases at J, with 9 bases in the middle. The CDR3 DNA follows: TGTGCCACCAGCAGAGATCTAAGTTTCAATCAGCCCCAGCATTTT. Translated: CATSRDLSFNQPQHF.

This chain links TRBV18 with TRBJ2-7; 9 bases fit TRBD1. The V and J ends lost 5 bases and 2 bases, in that order; junction bases with no gene match: 4. This CDR3 has 14 amino acids. The germline V gene has CDR1 KGHSH and CDR2 LQKENI. The CDR3 DNA is TGTGCCAGCTCAGGACAGGGGTCGCCCTACGAGCAGTACTTC. The encoded protein is CASSGQGSPYEQYF. Full variable domain (rest looked up from reference TRBV18 and TRBJ2-7): NAGVMQNPRHLVRRRGQEARLRCSPMKGHSHVYWYRQLPEEGLKFMVYLQKENIIDESGMPKERFSAEFPKEGPSILRIQQVVRGDSAAYFCASSGQGSPYEQYFGPGTRLTVT.

CDR3 amino acids: CASSRKTSTDTQYF. The CDR3 DNA follows: TGTGCCAGTAGTAGAAAAACTAGCACAGATACGCAGTATTTT. The gene calls are TRBV19 and TRBJ2-3; D not certain. CDR1 is LNHDA, CDR2 SQIVND, per germline (reference sequence). The CDR3 sequence is 14 residues long. V was clipped by 4 bases and J by 0 bases, with 8 bases between them. Supplemented by reference TRBV19 and TRBJ2-3, the full variable domain reads DGGITQSPKYLFRKEGQNVTLSCEQNLNHDAMYWYRQDPGQGLRLIYYSQIVNDFQKGDIAEGYSVSREKKESFPLTVTSAQKNPTAFYLCASSRKTSTDTQYFGPGTRLTVL.

The chain recombines TRBV5-1 with TRBJ2-3; D call uncertain. Per germline, CDR1 SGHRS and CDR2 YFSETQ. V was pared by 0 bases and J by 1 base, with 6 bases between. The CDR3 runs 14 residues. CDR3 protein: CASSLAGRTDTQYF. In nucleotides, the CDR3 is TGCGCCAGCAGCTTGGCCGGTCGCACAGATACGCAGTATTTT.

In its sample, this clone was seen once. V and J are TRBV4-1 and TRBJ1-4; D is ambiguous. CDR3 length: 16 residues. V was pared by 0 bases and J by 0 bases, with 8 bases between. The germline gives CDR1 MGHRA, CDR2 YSYEKL. The CDR3 reads CASSQEVQPTNEKLFF. The CDR3 DNA follows: TGCGCCAGCAGCCAAGAGGTACAGCCAACTAATGAAAAACTGTTTTTT.

The CDR3 DNA reads TGTGCCAGCAGCTTGGTTATTGAGAAGGGGATGCAAGAGACCCAGTACTTC. It codes for CASSLVIEKGMQETQYF. V usage is TRBV5-4 and J usage is TRBJ2-5; a weak D match, TRBD1 (5 bases). Germline values: CDR1 SGHNT, CDR2 YYREEE (reference sequence). The CDR3 loop spans 17 amino acids. The ends were cut back, 0 bases at V and 2 bases at J, with 17 bases in the middle. The entire variable domain, with the rest obtained from reference TRBV5-4 and TRBJ2-5, is as follows: ETGVTQSPTHLIKTRGQQVTLRCSSQSGHNTVSWYQQALGQGPQFIFQYYREEENGRGNFPPRFSGLQFPNYSSELNVNALELDDSALYLCASSLVIEKGMQETQYFGPGTRLLVL.

This clone appeared once. CDR3 residues: CASSPQVGNEQYF. CDR3 DNA: TGTGCCAGCAGCCCCCAGGTAGGAAACGAGCAGTACTTC. The genes are TRBV5-4 and TRBJ2-7; D uncertain. Per germline, CDR1 SGHNT and CDR2 YYREEE (reference sequence). The length of the CDR3 is 13 residues. Trimming took 4 bases from V and 5 from J, leaving 13 bases between them.

The genes are TRBV5-5 and TRBJ1-2, with TRBD1 matching 12 bases. Looked up from germline, CDR1 is SGHKS and CDR2 is YYEKEE (reference sequence). This CDR3 is 14 amino acids long. V lost 4 bases to trimming and J lost 8 bases; unmatched junction nucleotides: 6. The CDR3 region has the DNA TGTGCCAGCAGCCCGGGACAGGGGGCGGGGGGCTACACCTTC. Its protein product is CASSPGQGAGGYTF.

J is TRBJ2-7 and V is TRBV9, with 12 nucleotides matching TRBD2. The CDR3 is 16 residues long. The germline V gene encodes CDR1 SGDLS and CDR2 YYNGEE. Losses at the gene ends were 1 base for V and 5 bases for J; bases not matched to a gene: 7. The CDR3 nucleotides read TGTGCCAGCAGCGTAAGGGCTAGCGGGGGGGCAAACGAGCAGTACTTC. This encodes CASSVRASGGANEQYF.

The chain combines TRBV5-5 with TRBJ1-2; D is undetermined. V was shortened by 4 bases and J by 2 bases, with 15 bases between the two germline ends. The CDR3 extends over 15 amino acids. Per germline, CDR1 SGHKS and CDR2 YYEKEE (reference sequence). CDR3 in DNA: TGTGCCAGCAGCCCCGAGGTGCGCACAAACTATGGCTACACCTTC. Its protein is CASSPEVRTNYGYTF.

DNA of the CDR3: TGTGCCAGCAGATCCACCGGGACAGGTTTTGAAAAACTGTTTTTT. It codes for CASRSTGTGFEKLFF. The chain uses TRBV6-5 and TRBJ1-4; 8 bases agree with TRBD1. V shed 6 bases and J 7 bases; nucleotides not matched to a gene: 10. This CDR3 has 15 residues. Germline values: CDR1 MNHEY, CDR2 SVGAGI.